This T cell receptor beta chain was identified during a study of Ad26.COV2.S vaccination and SARS-CoV-2 variants. Germline V gene lookup returns CDR1 KGHSH and CDR2 LQKENI. With 4 bases clipped from V and 5 bases from J, the junction kept 2 bases outside the gene matches. The CDR3 is made up of 14 amino acids. This table comes from immunoSEQ multiplex PCR, and its TCRdb copy is limited to in-frame clones, with some not included. The repertoire holds around 170,000 clones, with around nine tenths as singletons. The chain employs TRBV18 and TRBJ1-6; TRBD1 matches at 7 bases. This specimen consisted of peripheral blood, obtained after recovery from COVID-19. The TCR sequence derives from a human donor who had recovered from COVID-19. The CDR3 reads CASSQGQNNSPLHF. The CDR3 DNA sequence: TGTGCCAGCTCACAGGGACAGAATAATTCACCCCTCCACTTT.